Listed here are 23 T cell receptor beta chains from one sample, sequenced in a study of control samples from healthy donors and cancer patients. Libraries were prepared by immunoSEQ multiplex PCR; TCRdb keeps only in-frame clonotypes and omits some of them. The sample yields under 80,000 clones, less than 95% seen once. What was sequenced was blood. The receptors derive from a woman between 40 and 50 years old in good health.

This chain links TRBV5-4 with TRBJ2-1; no definite D call. CDR3 length: 14 residues. Germline CDR1 and CDR2: SGHNT and YYREEE (reference sequence). Between the trimmed V and J ends, which lost 4 bases and 0 bases, there was a span of 8 bases. The CDR3 spells CASSPSSSYNEQFF. For the CDR3, the DNA is TGTGCCAGCAGCCCGAGTAGCTCCTACAATGAGCAGTTCTTC. The variable domain in full, completed from reference TRBV5-4 and TRBJ2-1, reads ETGVTQSPTHLIKTRGQQVTLRCSSQSGHNTVSWYQQALGQGPQFIFQYYREEENGRGNFPPRFSGLQFPNYSSELNVNALELDDSALYLCASSPSSSYNEQFFGPGTRLTVL.

This chain connects TRBV30 to TRBJ1-1, with D possibly being TRBD1 (5 bases). Trimming left V 5 bases short and J 3 bases short, with 7 bases between. There are 11 residues in the CDR3. The germline CDR1 and CDR2 sequences are GTSNPN and SVGIG (reference sequence). The CDR3 protein is CAWGGYTEAFF. The CDR3 bases are TGTGCCTGGGGGGGTTACACTGAAGCTTTCTTT.

This clone was counted a single time. The genes are TRBV6-5 and TRBJ2-2, with D unresolved. V was cut by 7 bases and J by 0 bases, with 12 bases left in between. CDR1 is MNHEY, CDR2 SVGAGI, per germline. This CDR3 has 15 residues. CDR3 sequence: CASTRSVSNTGELFF. The CDR3 DNA follows: TGTGCCAGCACCAGAAGCGTATCGAACACCGGGGAGCTGTTTTTT.

V is TRBV28 and J is TRBJ2-2; D is possibly TRBD1 (5 bases). The CDR3 sequence is 14 residues long. The germline gives CDR1 MDHEN, CDR2 SYDVKM. The V gene lost 5 bases and the J gene lost 7 bases, with 14 bases spanning the gap. The CDR3 loop is CASSLYQGYGELFF. In nucleotides, the CDR3 is TGTGCCAGCAGTCTTTATCAGGGATACGGGGAGCTGTTTTTT. The full variable domain, its missing parts supplied by reference TRBV28 and TRBJ2-2, is DVKVTQSSRYLVKRTGEKVFLECVQDMDHENMFWYRQDPGLGLRLIYFSYDVKMKEKGDIPEGYSVSREKKERFSLILESASTNQTSMYLCASSLYQGYGELFFGEGSRLTVL.

The gene calls are TRBV7-2 and TRBJ2-3; D possibly corresponds to TRBD2 (6 bases). The V gene lost 5 bases and the J gene lost 4 bases, with 25 bases spanning the gap. This CDR3 has 18 amino acids. Germline V gene lookup returns CDR1 SGHTA and CDR2 FQGNSA. The CDR3 bases are TGTGCCAGCAGCCTTCTCGATTTGCGCGGGGCCGGGGCAGATACGCAGTATTTT. Amino acids: CASSLLDLRGAGADTQYF. Full variable domain (remainder filled in from reference TRBV7-2 and TRBJ2-3): GAGVSQSPSNKVTEKGKDVELRCDPISGHTALYWYRQSLGQGLEFLIYFQGNSAPDKSGLPSDRFSAERTGGSVSTLTIQRTQQEDSAVYLCASSLLDLRGAGADTQYFGPGTRLTVL.

J is TRBJ2-7 and V is TRBV3-1 (or the pseudogene TRBV3-2), with a weak D call TRBD2 (6 bases). V was clipped by 1 base and J by 4 bases, with 8 bases between them. The CDR3 has 13 residues. CDR1 and CDR2 from the germline V gene are LGHDT and YNNKEL (reference sequence). The DNA of the CDR3 is TGTGCCAGCAGCCAAGGCGGGACTTACGAGCAGTACTTC. It codes for CASSQGGTYEQYF.

This chain links TRBV18 with TRBJ1-5; possibly TRBD1 for D (5 bases). The CDR3 length is 13 residues. Germline loops: CDR1 KGHSH, CDR2 LQKENI. The V gene lost 3 bases and the J gene lost 4 bases, with 7 bases spanning the gap. The CDR3, as DNA: TGTGCCAGCTCACCGGGGGAAAATCAGCCCCAGCATTTT. Translation gives CASSPGENQPQHF.

The chain joins TRBV2 to TRBJ1-6, with TRBD1 matching over 7 bases. This CDR3 has 14 residues. CDR1 and CDR2 from the germline V gene are SNHLY and FYNNEI. V was clipped by 7 bases and J by 8 bases; unmatched bases: 8. The CDR3 DNA reads TGTGCCAGCAAAGCCGGGACAGATTATTCACCCCTCCACTTT. Translated, it gives CASKAGTDYSPLHF.

DNA for the CDR3: TGTGCCAGCAGCCGGGACAGGGACTTTTACGAGCAGTACTTC. Protein: CASSRDRDFYEQYF. The chain recombines TRBV6-5 with TRBJ2-7, with 9 positions matching TRBD1. This CDR3 is 14 amino acids long. CDR1 MNHEY and CDR2 SVGAGI come from the germline V gene. With 6 bases clipped from V and 4 bases from J, the junction kept 7 bases outside the gene matches.

The rearrangement links TRBV27 to TRBJ1-2; D possibly corresponds to TRBD1 (5 bases). Germline assignment: CDR1 MNHEY and CDR2 SMNVEV (reference sequence). The CDR3 runs to 14 residues. With 4 bases removed from V and 6 bases from J, the gap between germline ends came to 15 bases. CDR3 sequence reads: CASSSGGLVHGYTF. The CDR3 bases are TGTGCCAGCAGTTCGGGGGGATTAGTGCATGGCTACACCTTC.

DNA of the CDR3: TGCGCCACCCCACAGGGGGGCACTGAAGCTTTCTTT. Translation: CATPQGGTEAFF. The chain joins TRBV10-1 to TRBJ1-1; 8 nucleotides align to TRBD1. Germline lookup yields CDR1 WNHNN and CDR2 SYGVQD (reference sequence). The CDR3 totals 12 residues. The trim removed 10 bases at V and 4 bases at J, leaving 5 bases unmatched.

The chain employs TRBV12-3 or TRBV12-4 and TRBJ2-1; D is unresolved. V was trimmed by 7 bases and J by 4 bases, leaving 11 bases between them. The CDR3 runs 13 residues. The CDR3 protein is CASTLWGYNEQFF. The CDR3 DNA reads as TGTGCCAGCACCCTTTGGGGATACAATGAGCAGTTCTTC.

The chain has TRBV6-1 and TRBJ1-1; D is possibly TRBD1 (5 bases). The V and J ends lost 2 bases and 1 base respectively, with 14 bases between them. Germline V gene sequence: CDR1 MNHNS, CDR2 SASEGT. This CDR3 spans 16 amino acids. The CDR3 reads CASSEWAGHQNTEAFF. The CDR3 DNA follows: TGTGCCAGCAGTGAATGGGCCGGACACCAGAACACTGAAGCTTTCTTT.

The chain recombines TRBV15 with TRBJ1-4, with a tentative D call TRBD1 (6 bases). Per the germline V gene, CDR1 is LNHNV and CDR2 is YYDKDF (reference sequence). V dropped 5 bases and J dropped 8 bases, with 18 bases sitting between them. The CDR3 sequence is 15 residues long. The DNA for the CDR3 is TGTGCCACCAGCTTACACAGCAAAAGGGGGGAAAAACTGTTTTTT. It translates to CATSLHSKRGEKLFF.

The genes are TRBV7-2 and TRBJ2-5; TRBD1 is a possible D gene (5 bases). Between the trimmed V and J ends, which lost 1 base and 0 bases, there was a span of 12 bases. CDR3 length equals 16 residues. Germline V lookup: CDR1 SGHTA, CDR2 FQGNSA. CDR3 nucleotides: TGTGCCAGCAGCTTAGAGCGACAGCCATACCAAGAGACCCAGTACTTC. Its protein product is CASSLERQPYQETQYF.

The chain recombines TRBV19 with TRBJ2-7; 7 nucleotides agree with TRBD1. Looked up from germline, CDR1 is LNHDA and CDR2 is SQIVND (reference sequence). Trimming took 5 bases from V and 0 from J; bases not matched to a gene: 4. This CDR3 comprises 14 residues. The CDR3 sequence is CASSPDRDSYEQYF. In DNA, the CDR3 is TGTGCCAGTAGTCCCGACAGGGACTCCTACGAGCAGTACTTC.

This sequence joins TRBV12-3 or TRBV12-4 and TRBJ2-7; the match to TRBD1 covers 7 bases. V lost 11 bases, J lost 6 bases, and 10 bases stayed unmatched. The CDR3 sequence is 12 residues long. The CDR3 is CASRGLGSEQYF. The CDR3 DNA sequence: TGTGCCTCCAGGGGGTTAGGGTCCGAGCAGTACTTC.

The genes are TRBV3-1 (or the pseudogene TRBV3-2) and TRBJ1-5, with D hard to call. CDR1 and CDR2 (germline): LGHDT, YNNKEL (reference sequence). V shed 0 bases and J shed 7 bases, with 7 bases lying between them. The CDR3 runs to 13 residues. CDR3 region: CASSQDGEQPQHF. In DNA, the CDR3 is TGTGCCAGCAGCCAAGATGGAGAACAGCCCCAGCATTTT.

V usage is TRBV29-1 and J usage is TRBJ2-7; perhaps TRBD1 as D (7 bases). The CDR3 is 14 amino acids. V was cut by 3 bases and J by 3 bases, with 15 bases left in between. In germline, CDR1 is SQVTM, CDR2 ANQGSEA. CDR3 amino acids: CSVEVTGTFYEQYF. CDR3 nucleotides: TGCAGCGTTGAGGTGACAGGGACTTTCTACGAGCAGTACTTC.

V is TRBV29-1 and J is TRBJ2-7; D is ambiguous. The CDR3 loop spans 12 amino acids. Trimming left V 4 bases short and J 5 bases short, with 12 bases between. Germline CDR1 is SQVTM and CDR2 is ANQGSEA. CDR3 sequence (DNA): TGCAGCGTTGTTAGGACGACGAACGAGCAGTACTTC. Protein sequence: CSVVRTTNEQYF.

This rearrangement joins TRBV7-2 to TRBJ1-6; the D is unclear. CDR1 is SGHTA and CDR2 is FQGNSA in the germline V gene. Trimming pared 3 bases from V and 6 bases from J, leaving 6 bases between. The CDR3 loop spans 13 amino acids. The CDR3 DNA reads as TGTGCCAGCAGCTTCCCCCCTAATTCACCCCTCCACTTT. This codes for CASSFPPNSPLHF.

The chain is built from TRBV7-6 and TRBJ2-7, with TRBD2 matching over 12 bases. V gave up 2 bases and J gave up 1 base; unmatched junction bases: 3. This CDR3 region has 16 residues. In germline, CDR1 is SGHVS, CDR2 FNYEAQ. This CDR3 reads CASSLTTSGGSYEQYF. CDR3 nucleotides: TGTGCCAGCAGCTTAACTACTAGCGGGGGGTCCTACGAGCAGTACTTC.

The rearrangement uses TRBV19 and TRBJ1-2; D remains ambiguous. CDR1 and CDR2 (germline): LNHDA, SQIVND (reference sequence). V shed 5 bases and J shed 3 bases, with 7 bases lying between them. The CDR3 covers 12 residues. Here the CDR3 reads CASSQGDYGYTF. Written as DNA, the CDR3 is TGTGCCAGTAGTCAAGGTGACTATGGCTACACCTTC.